These 10 T cell receptor beta chains originate from one sample sequenced in a study of T cell responses to AZD1222 COVID-19 vaccine. Assay used: immunoSEQ multiplex PCR; TCRdb lists only in-frame clones, some missing. The table lists around 130,000 clones, over 90% of them singletons. The specimen was peripheral blood, collected on day 0 of AZD1222 vaccination. The origin of the receptors is an adult in good health.

The count of this clone is one. This chain joins TRBV14 and TRBJ1-4, with D hard to call. The CDR3 covers 14 residues. Germline CDR1 and CDR2: SGHDN and FVKESK. Trimming cost V 1 base and J 6 bases, with 9 bases left between them. DNA for the CDR3: TGTGCCAGCAGCCAAGGGGCCACCTATGAAAAACTGTTTTTT. Protein sequence: CASSQGATYEKLFF. Supplemented by reference TRBV14 and TRBJ1-4, the full variable domain reads EAGVTQFPSHSVIEKGQTVTLRCDPISGHDNLYWYRRVMGKEIKFLLHFVKESKQDESGMPNNRFLAERTGGTYSTLKVQPAELEDSGVYFCASSQGATYEKLFFGSGTQLSVL.

This chain connects TRBV4-2 to TRBJ1-5, with 7 positions matching TRBD1. Germline V lookup: CDR1 LGHNA, CDR2 YNFKEQ. There are 16 residues in the CDR3. With V trimmed by 0 bases and J by 6 bases, 8 bases remained unmatched. The CDR3 spells CASSQELWDSGQPQHF. Written as DNA, the CDR3 is TGTGCCAGCAGCCAAGAGCTCTGGGACAGCGGTCAGCCCCAGCATTTT.

This rearrangement joins TRBV18 to TRBJ1-1; weak D call: TRBD1 (5 bases). This CDR3 region has 14 residues. Germline V gene lookup returns CDR1 KGHSH and CDR2 LQKENI. Between the trimmed V and J ends, which lost 3 bases and 5 bases, there was a span of 13 bases. The CDR3 loop reads CASSPATGGTEAFF. The CDR3 DNA sequence: TGTGCCAGCTCACCTGCCACGGGGGGGACTGAAGCTTTCTTT.

As regards this clone: The same CDR3 is also encoded by other DNA sequences in this sample. This rearrangement joins TRBV9 to TRBJ1-3; D gene unclear. The CDR3 sequence is 14 residues long. V was pared by 0 bases and J by 6 bases, with 10 bases between. CDR1 and CDR2 (germline): SGDLS, YYNGEE. The CDR3 protein is CASSVDGSENTIYF. The CDR3 DNA sequence: TGTGCCAGCAGCGTAGATGGGTCGGAAAACACCATATATTTT. Full variable domain (missing parts from reference TRBV9 and TRBJ1-3): DSGVTQTPKHLITATGQRVTLRCSPRSGDLSVYWYQQSLDQGLQFLIQYYNGEERAKGNILERFSAQQFPDLHSELNLSSLELGDSALYFCASSVDGSENTIYFGEGSWLTVV.

This clone was seen only once. The V gene is TRBV10-2, the J gene TRBJ2-4; D might be TRBD2 (6 bases). This CDR3 contains 15 residues. Germline CDR1 WSHSY, CDR2 SAAADI. The ends were cut back, 3 bases at V and 0 bases at J, with 9 bases in the middle. This chain's CDR3 is CASSEGEVAKNIQYF. For the CDR3, the DNA is TGCGCCAGCAGTGAAGGGGAGGTAGCCAAAAACATTCAGTACTTC.

The rearrangement joins TRBV29-1 to TRBJ1-3; TRBD1 might be the D (5 bases). Trimming took 4 bases from V and 4 from J, leaving 11 bases between them. CDR1 is SQVTM and CDR2 is ANQGSEA in the germline V gene. The CDR3 runs 13 residues. CDR3 coding DNA: TGCAGCGTTGGGCGGAGGGACGGAAACACCATATATTTT. Translation: CSVGRRDGNTIYF.

This sequence joins TRBV10-3 and TRBJ2-3, with unresolved D. Germline V gene lookup returns CDR1 ENHRY and CDR2 SYGVKD. Between the trimmed V and J ends, which lost 2 bases and 5 bases, there was a span of 5 bases. The CDR3 is 12 residues long. The CDR3, as DNA: TGTGCCATCAGTGAGGCGAGAGATACGCAGTATTTT. Its translation is CAISEARDTQYF.

The J gene is TRBJ2-1, the V gene TRBV5-1; the D is unclear. Germline lookup yields CDR1 SGHRS and CDR2 YFSETQ. V lost 5 bases, J lost 4 bases, and 7 bases lay in between. The CDR3 has 12 residues. CDR3 bases: TGCGCCAGCAGATTTGAGTACAATGAGCAGTTCTTC. It yields the protein CASRFEYNEQFF.

The chain recombines TRBV3-1 (or the pseudogene TRBV3-2) with TRBJ1-1; TRBD1 matches at 7 bases. This CDR3 spans 13 amino acids. V lost 0 bases to trimming and J lost 6 bases; unmatched junction nucleotides: 1. The germline V gene encodes CDR1 LGHDT and CDR2 YNNKEL (reference sequence). This CDR3 is CASSQEGTAEAFF. The DNA for the CDR3 is TGTGCCAGCAGCCAAGAGGGGACAGCTGAAGCTTTCTTT.

The chain combines TRBV3-1 (or the pseudogene TRBV3-2) with TRBJ1-2; TRBD1 aligns across 11 bases. Trimming took 5 bases from V and 8 from J; bases not matched to a gene: 10. CDR3 length: 15 amino acids. The germline gives CDR1 LGHDT, CDR2 YNNKEL (reference sequence). This CDR3 reads CASSSRWTGGGGYTF. The CDR3 DNA reads as TGTGCCAGCAGCTCCCGATGGACAGGGGGCGGGGGCTACACCTTC.